This T cell receptor beta chain was identified in a study of shared clonotypes between healthy human individuals. The naive CD8 fraction comprised CD45RO-negative cells positively selected for CCR7 and excluded terminally differentiated effector memory CD45RA+ cells. CDR1 SGDLS and CDR2 YYNGEE come from the germline V gene. Deletions cut 0 bases from V and 5 bases from J, with 11 bases between. The CDR3 has 14 residues. Clones were sequenced by immunoSEQ multiplex PCR, and TCRdb holds only the in-frame ones, with some missing. The profile shows about 1,800,000 clones, about 95% of them singletons. The clonotype comes from a man aged 18-30 years in good health. The sample comprised naive CD8+ T cells sorted from blood. The chain couples TRBV9 to TRBJ2-5; D uncertain. CDR3 protein: CASSVDIGYETQYF. The CDR3 nucleotides read TGTGCCAGCAGCGTAGATATAGGGTACGAGACCCAGTACTTC.